Below are 12 T cell receptor beta chains sequenced from a single sample in a study of T cells after yellow fever vaccination. TCRdb itself ran the 5' RACE reads through MiXCR, one entry per CDR3 protein. The data hold about 170,000 distinct CDR3 sequences, with 9.5% to 11% observed a single time. This sample comprised CD8+ T cells sorted from PBMCs, obtained 15 days after the yellow fever booster vaccination. These receptors originate from a young man who received the YFV17D yellow fever vaccine.

The rearrangement uses TRBV4-2 and TRBJ2-1; the D gene is possibly TRBD2 (6 bases). Germline CDR1 reads LGHNA; CDR2 reads YNFKEQ. V lost 1 base, J lost 5 bases, and 15 bases lay in between. The CDR3 sequence is 16 residues long. The CDR3 is CASSQARDSTDNEQFF. The CDR3 bases are TGTGCCAGCAGCCAAGCCCGGGACTCTACGGACAATGAGCAGTTCTTC.

In its sample, this clonotype was seen a few times. This chain uses TRBV20-1 with TRBJ2-7; possibly TRBD2 for D (7 bases). The CDR3 consists of 16 residues. Germline V gives CDR1 DFQATT, CDR2 SNEGSKA (reference sequence). V was shortened by 3 bases and J by 0 bases, with 18 bases between the two germline ends. The CDR3 nucleotides are TGCAGTGCTAGGCCCCCGAGGGGGGGCGCCTCCTACGAGCAGTACTTC. Protein: CSARPPRGGASYEQYF.

The chain links TRBV20-1 to TRBJ2-7; 9 positions agree with TRBD1. The junction had 11 bases not matched to a gene; V was cut back by 4 bases and J by 4 bases. Per the germline V gene, CDR1 is DFQATT and CDR2 is SNEGSKA (reference sequence). This CDR3 spans 15 amino acids. CDR3 nucleotide sequence: TGCAGTGCTAATCTCCCGACAGGGGGATTATACGAGCAGTACTTC. It is translated as CSANLPTGGLYEQYF.

In this sample, this clonotype turned up a few times. The rearrangement uses TRBV6-5 and TRBJ2-5; perhaps TRBD1 as D (6 bases). V lost 5 bases to trimming and J lost 5 bases, with 21 bases between them. This CDR3 contains 16 residues. Germline V lookup: CDR1 MNHEY, CDR2 SVGAGI. The CDR3 sequence is CASSQNPGDTGETQYF. The CDR3 DNA is TGTGCCAGCAGTCAAAACCCTGGGGACACGGGCGAGACCCAGTACTTC.

This clonotype has just a few counts. The chain uses TRBV6-2 or TRBV6-3 and TRBJ2-5, with D possibly TRBD1 on 6 matching bases. CDR3 length equals 14 residues. The V and J ends lost 8 bases and 2 bases respectively, with 15 bases between them. Germline CDR1 is MNHEY and CDR2 is SVGEGT. As DNA, the CDR3 is TGTGCCAGCGACGACAGGCGAAGTCAAGAGACCCAGTACTTC. It translates to CASDDRRSQETQYF.

The chain combines TRBV4-1 with TRBJ1-2; 8 nucleotides match TRBD1. Per the germline V gene, CDR1 is MGHRA and CDR2 is YSYEKL. V was clipped by 3 bases and J by 3 bases; unmatched bases: 3. The CDR3 loop spans 14 amino acids. DNA for the CDR3: TGCGCCAGCAGCCACGACAGGGGCGACTATGGCTACACCTTC. It is translated as CASSHDRGDYGYTF.

This clonotype was detected ten times or more. J is TRBJ2-1 and V is TRBV28, with TRBD2 matching 11 bases. CDR1 and CDR2 from the germline V gene are MDHEN and SYDVKM. V trimming: 7 bases; J trimming: 4 bases; junction bases outside the gene matches: 12. This CDR3 is built from 17 residues. This CDR3 is CASTPPRLAGLYNEQFF. The CDR3 nucleotides are TGTGCCAGCACCCCACCCCGACTAGCGGGGCTATACAATGAGCAGTTCTTC. The full variable domain, in which reference TRBV28 and TRBJ2-1 provide the parts outside the CDR3, is DVKVTQSSRYLVKRTGEKVFLECVQDMDHENMFWYRQDPGLGLRLIYFSYDVKMKEKGDIPEGYSVSREKKERFSLILESASTNQTSMYLCASTPPRLAGLYNEQFFGPGTRLTVL.

Only a few counts were recorded for this clonotype. The chain links TRBV7-6 to TRBJ2-3; no definite D call. Germline V gives CDR1 SGHVS, CDR2 FNYEAQ. The CDR3 extends over 13 amino acids. Trimming cost V 4 bases and J 2 bases, with 7 bases left between them. CDR3 bases: TGTGCCAGCAGCTCTGAAACCACAGATACGCAGTATTTT. This sequence encodes CASSSETTDTQYF. Together with reference TRBV7-6 and TRBJ2-3, the CDR3 gives the full variable domain: GAGVSQSPRYKVTKRGQDVALRCDPISGHVSLYWYRQALGQGPEFLTYFNYEAQQDKSGLPNDRFSAERPEGSISTLTIQRTEQRDSAMYRCASSSETTDTQYFGPGTRLTVL.

This clonotype was counted between two and nine times. The chain uses TRBV11-2 and TRBJ2-5, with D possibly being TRBD1 (5 bases). This CDR3 spans 13 amino acids. V lost 1 base and J 4 bases, leaving 7 bases between the germline ends. The V gene's germline CDR1 is SGHAT and CDR2 FQNNGV. CDR3 DNA sequence: TGTGCCAGCAGCTTAGCAGGGATAGAGACCCAGTACTTC. Residues: CASSLAGIETQYF.

This clonotype was seen only a few times. The gene calls are TRBV15 and TRBJ2-1, with 9 bases fitting TRBD2. Germline V CDR1 and CDR2: LNHNV, YYDKDF (reference sequence). CDR3 size: 17 residues. With V trimmed by 0 bases and J by 2 bases, 5 bases remained unmatched. The CDR3 DNA follows: TGTGCCACCAGCAGAGATCTGAGCGGGGGGCCCTACAATGAGCAGTTCTTC. Protein: CATSRDLSGGPYNEQFF.

This chain uses TRBV10-3 with TRBJ2-7; D is possibly TRBD1 or TRBD2 (5 bases each). V lost 6 bases and J 0 bases, leaving 18 bases between the germline ends. The CDR3 is 16 amino acids. CDR1 ENHRY and CDR2 SYGVKD come from the germline V gene. The CDR3 is CAIRGVWGSSSYEQYF. For the CDR3, the DNA is TGTGCCATCAGGGGGGTTTGGGGCTCCAGCTCCTACGAGCAGTACTTC.

This clonotype appeared many times. The chain links TRBV4-3 to TRBJ2-2; the D is unclear. This CDR3 is built from 14 residues. Germline CDR1 LGHNA, CDR2 YSLEER. V gave up 4 bases and J gave up 6 bases, with 12 bases separating them. Here the CDR3 reads CASSRMPGPGELFF. CDR3 DNA sequence: TGCGCCAGCAGCCGGATGCCCGGGCCCGGGGAGCTGTTTTTT.